These 16 T cell receptor beta chains were all obtained from the same sample, sequenced in a study of blood T cell repertoires in COVID-19 (dated by TCRdb to 2020 to 2021). The library was made by the immunoSEQ multiplex PCR assay. TCRdb re-hosts the immuneACCESS table, in-frame sequences only. Its copies lack some clones; in the studies checked, an unresolved V gene accounts for under half of them, and the cause for the rest is not known. Within this sample are 200,000 to 250,000 clones, with 86% of them counted one time only. 5.5% to 6% of the sample belongs to the ten largest clones. Input material: peripheral blood. Receptors were obtained from a woman over 75 with COVID-19, enrolled during active disease.

The CDR3 spells CASSLLPGLAGLNTGELFF. The CDR3 DNA reads TGTGCCAGCAGCTTACTTCCGGGACTAGCGGGACTGAACACCGGGGAGCTGTTTTTT. The V call is TRBV11-2, the J call TRBJ2-2; TRBD2 aligns across 13 bases. CDR3 length: 19 residues. Germline loops: CDR1 SGHAT, CDR2 FQNNGV. The junction had 7 bases not matched to a gene; V was cut back by 2 bases and J by 1 base.

This clone was recorded once. The chain uses TRBV18 and TRBJ2-7; TRBD1 is a possible D gene (5 bases). The CDR3 totals 18 residues. V shed 3 bases and J shed 0 bases, with 21 bases lying between them. Germline V CDR1 and CDR2: KGHSH, LQKENI. CDR3 in DNA: TGTGCCAGCTCACCCAGCGCTACGGGTACAGGCAACTCCTACGAGCAGTACTTC. Translating it yields CASSPSATGTGNSYEQYF.

The chain joins TRBV19 to TRBJ1-1; 7 nucleotides agree with TRBD1. The CDR3 has 14 residues. The germline V gene encodes CDR1 LNHDA and CDR2 SQIVND (reference sequence). V was clipped by 9 bases and J by 3 bases; unmatched bases: 10. CDR3 sequence (DNA): TGTGCCAGCACCTCCGGGACAGTGGACACTGAAGCTTTCTTT. This translates into CASTSGTVDTEAFF.

In regard to this clone: The same CDR3 can be traced to other DNA sequences in this sample. The chain links TRBV11-2 to TRBJ1-1; unclear D gene. The germline gives CDR1 SGHAT, CDR2 FQNNGV. Between the trimmed V and J ends, which lost 5 bases and 4 bases, there was a span of 11 bases. This CDR3 is built from 13 residues. The CDR3, as DNA: TGTGCCAGCAGCCCCCGAACGGGCACTGAAGCTTTCTTT. Translating gives CASSPRTGTEAFF.

The chain couples TRBV2 to TRBJ2-3; D might be TRBD1 (6 bases). V was trimmed by 6 bases and J by 2 bases, leaving 12 bases between them. The CDR3 is 14 amino acids. Germline lookup yields CDR1 SNHLY and CDR2 FYNNEI. CDR3 sequence: CASSRDTNTDTQYF. The CDR3 DNA is TGTGCCAGCAGCCGGGACACCAACACAGATACGCAGTATTTT.

V usage is TRBV21-1 and J usage is TRBJ2-1; the table's TRBD2 call for D was not verified on the DNA. TRBV21-1 is deemed a pseudogene. CDR3 size: 12 residues. The CDR3 region has the DNA TGTGCCAGCAGCAAAGGGGGAGTTGAGCAGTTCTTC. Residues: CASSKGGVEQFF.

This chain connects TRBV3-1 (or the pseudogene TRBV3-2) to TRBJ1-2, with TRBD1 as a possible D gene (5 bases). V dropped 5 bases and J dropped 4 bases, with 20 bases sitting between them. The germline V gene has CDR1 LGHDT and CDR2 YNNKEL (reference sequence). This CDR3 is 16 amino acids long. The CDR3 DNA reads as TGTGCCAGCAGCACGGGCGGCCGAGACAGAAGCTATGGCTACACCTTC. Translating gives CASSTGGRDRSYGYTF.

The gene calls are TRBV14 and TRBJ1-3; D gene unclear. Per the germline V gene, CDR1 is SGHDN and CDR2 is FVKESK. The CDR3 runs 16 residues. The V end was cut by 3 bases, the J end by 1 base, with 13 bases between. CDR3 sequence reads: CASSHRGEVSGNTIYF. In nucleotides, the CDR3 is TGTGCCAGCAGCCACCGGGGAGAGGTTTCTGGAAACACCATATATTTT.

The chain has TRBV5-4 and TRBJ2-2, with 7 bases lining up with TRBD1. CDR1 SGHNT and CDR2 YYREEE come from the germline V gene (reference sequence). The CDR3 consists of 13 residues. Unmatched junction bases numbered 3, after V lost 4 bases and J lost 6 bases. Here the CDR3 reads CASSPTGAGELFF. The CDR3 DNA reads as TGTGCCAGCAGCCCCACAGGGGCCGGGGAGCTGTTTTTT. The variable domain in full, with the rest retrieved from reference TRBV5-4 and TRBJ2-2, is ETGVTQSPTHLIKTRGQQVTLRCSSQSGHNTVSWYQQALGQGPQFIFQYYREEENGRGNFPPRFSGLQFPNYSSELNVNALELDDSALYLCASSPTGAGELFFGEGSRLTVL.

The chain uses TRBV5-1 and TRBJ1-1; perhaps TRBD1 as D (5 bases). CDR3 length: 15 residues. Trimming took 4 bases from V and 2 from J, leaving 15 bases between them. Germline-derived CDR1 and CDR2 are SGHRS and YFSETQ. CDR3 DNA: TGCGCCAGCAGCCCCGGGGGATCATTAAACACTGAAGCTTTCTTT. It codes for CASSPGGSLNTEAFF.

V is TRBV25-1 and J is TRBJ1-1, with D perhaps TRBD1 (6 bases). CDR1 is MGHDK, CDR2 SYGVNS, per germline. Between the trimmed V and J ends, which lost 7 bases and 3 bases, there was a span of 18 bases. The CDR3 runs 15 residues. The CDR3 sequence is CASTSKGRGDTEAFF. The CDR3 nucleotides read TGTGCCAGCACTTCAAAAGGCAGGGGAGACACTGAAGCTTTCTTT.

This CDR3 reads CASSEGSLRGNGYTF. CDR3 nucleotides: TGTGCCAGCAGTGAAGGCTCGCTCAGGGGGAATGGCTACACCTTC. The J gene is TRBJ1-2, the V gene TRBV6-1; TRBD1 aligns across 7 bases. The CDR3 extends over 15 amino acids. Unmatched junction bases numbered 8, after V lost 1 base and J lost 6 bases. Per the germline V gene, CDR1 is MNHNS and CDR2 is SASEGT.

This clone was seen a handful of times. This chain connects TRBV7-2 to TRBJ1-3; possibly TRBD1 for D (5 bases). This CDR3 spans 13 amino acids. V gave up 5 bases and J gave up 2 bases, with 7 bases separating them. Germline V gene data show CDR1 as SGHTA and CDR2 as FQGNSA. CDR3 loop: CASSQTAGNTIYF. The CDR3 region has the DNA TGTGCCAGCAGCCAGACAGCTGGAAACACCATATATTTT.

The gene calls are TRBV9 and TRBJ2-2, with 9 bases fitting TRBD1. The V gene's germline CDR1 is SGDLS and CDR2 YYNGEE. There are 16 residues in the CDR3. V was pared by 3 bases and J by 2 bases, with 5 bases of the junction left unmatched. This CDR3 reads CASSGWGQGNTGELFF. The CDR3 coding sequence is TGTGCCAGCAGCGGCTGGGGACAGGGTAACACCGGGGAGCTGTTTTTT.

This clone was observed a few times. V usage is TRBV28 and J usage is TRBJ1-5; D is possibly TRBD1 (6 bases). V lost 4 bases and J lost 0, with 13 bases in between. Germline values: CDR1 MDHEN, CDR2 SYDVKM. The CDR3 contains 16 residues. CDR3 sequence (DNA): TGTGCCAGCAGTTCGACAGGAATGTATAGCAATCAGCCCCAGCATTTT. The encoded protein is CASSSTGMYSNQPQHF. The full variable domain, completed using reference TRBV28 and TRBJ1-5, is DVKVTQSSRYLVKRTGEKVFLECVQDMDHENMFWYRQDPGLGLRLIYFSYDVKMKEKGDIPEGYSVSREKKERFSLILESASTNQTSMYLCASSSTGMYSNQPQHFGDGTRLSIL.

The chain employs TRBV3-1 (or the pseudogene TRBV3-2) and TRBJ2-4; TRBD2 matches 9 bases. Germline CDR1 reads LGHDT; CDR2 reads YNNKEL (reference sequence). Trimming cost V 0 bases and J 1 base; bases outside gene matches: 4. CDR3 size: 17 residues. The CDR3 DNA reads as TGTGCCAGCAGCCAAGAAGTAGCGGGGGCGGCCAAAAACATTCAGTACTTC. This sequence encodes CASSQEVAGAAKNIQYF.